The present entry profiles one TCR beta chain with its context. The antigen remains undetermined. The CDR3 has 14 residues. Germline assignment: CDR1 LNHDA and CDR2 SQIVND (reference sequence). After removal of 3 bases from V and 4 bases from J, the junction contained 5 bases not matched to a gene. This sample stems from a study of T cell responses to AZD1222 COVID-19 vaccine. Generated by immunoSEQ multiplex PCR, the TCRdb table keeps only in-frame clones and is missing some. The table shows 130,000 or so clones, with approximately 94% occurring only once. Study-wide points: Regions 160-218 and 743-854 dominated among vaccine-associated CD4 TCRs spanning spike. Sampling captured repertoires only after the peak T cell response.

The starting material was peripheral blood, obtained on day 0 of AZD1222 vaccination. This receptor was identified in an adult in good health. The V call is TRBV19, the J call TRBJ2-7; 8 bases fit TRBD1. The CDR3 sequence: CASSISGGKYEQYF. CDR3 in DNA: TGTGCCAGTAGTATCTCAGGGGGCAAGTACGAGCAGTACTTC.